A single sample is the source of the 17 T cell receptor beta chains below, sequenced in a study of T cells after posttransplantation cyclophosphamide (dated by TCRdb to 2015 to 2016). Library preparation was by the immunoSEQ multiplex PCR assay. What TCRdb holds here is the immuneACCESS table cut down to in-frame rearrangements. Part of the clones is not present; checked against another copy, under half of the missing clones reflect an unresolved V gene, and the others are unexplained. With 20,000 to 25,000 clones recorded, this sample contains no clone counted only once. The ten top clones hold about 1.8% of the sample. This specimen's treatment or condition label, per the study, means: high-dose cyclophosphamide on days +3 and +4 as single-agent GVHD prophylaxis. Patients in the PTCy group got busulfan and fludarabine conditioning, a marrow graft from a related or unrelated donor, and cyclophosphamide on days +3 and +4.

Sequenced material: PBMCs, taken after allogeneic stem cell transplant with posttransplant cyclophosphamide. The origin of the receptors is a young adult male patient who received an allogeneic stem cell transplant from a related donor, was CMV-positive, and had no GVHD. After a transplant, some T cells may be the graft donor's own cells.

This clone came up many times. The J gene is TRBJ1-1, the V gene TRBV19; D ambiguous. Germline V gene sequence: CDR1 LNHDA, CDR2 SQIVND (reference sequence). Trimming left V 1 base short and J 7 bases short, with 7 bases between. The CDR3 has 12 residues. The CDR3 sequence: CASSIGDIEAFF. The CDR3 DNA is TGTGCCAGTAGTATAGGAGACATTGAAGCTTTCTTT.

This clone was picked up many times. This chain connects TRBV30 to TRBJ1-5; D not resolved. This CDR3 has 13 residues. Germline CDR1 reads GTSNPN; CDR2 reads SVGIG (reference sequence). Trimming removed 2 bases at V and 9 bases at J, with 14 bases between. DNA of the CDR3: TGTGCCTGGAGTCGTCCGTGGGCTGGGCCCCAGCATTTT. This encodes CAWSRPWAGPQHF.

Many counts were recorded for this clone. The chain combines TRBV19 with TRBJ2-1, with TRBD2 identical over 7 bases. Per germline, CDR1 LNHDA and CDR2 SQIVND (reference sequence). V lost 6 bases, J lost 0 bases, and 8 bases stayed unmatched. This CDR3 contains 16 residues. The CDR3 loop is CASSRSGTNSYNEQFF. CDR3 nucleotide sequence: TGTGCCAGTAGCCGCTCCGGGACTAACTCCTACAATGAGCAGTTCTTC. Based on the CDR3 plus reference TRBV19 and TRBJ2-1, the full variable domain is DGGITQSPKYLFRKEGQNVTLSCEQNLNHDAMYWYRQDPGQGLRLIYYSQIVNDFQKGDIAEGYSVSREKKESFPLTVTSAQKNPTAFYLCASSRSGTNSYNEQFFGPGTRLTVL.

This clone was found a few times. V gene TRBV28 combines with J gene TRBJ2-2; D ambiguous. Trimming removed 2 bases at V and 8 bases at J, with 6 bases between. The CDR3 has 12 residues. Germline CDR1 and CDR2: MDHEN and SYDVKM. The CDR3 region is CASSLPTGELFF. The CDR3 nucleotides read TGTGCCAGCAGTTTACCTACGGGGGAGCTGTTTTTT.

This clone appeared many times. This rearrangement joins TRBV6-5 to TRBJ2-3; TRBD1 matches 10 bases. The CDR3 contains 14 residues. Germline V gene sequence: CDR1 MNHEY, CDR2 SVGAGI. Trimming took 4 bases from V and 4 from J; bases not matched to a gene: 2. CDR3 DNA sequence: TGTGCCAGCAGTTCCGGACAGGGGGCAGATACGCAGTATTTT. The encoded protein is CASSSGQGADTQYF.

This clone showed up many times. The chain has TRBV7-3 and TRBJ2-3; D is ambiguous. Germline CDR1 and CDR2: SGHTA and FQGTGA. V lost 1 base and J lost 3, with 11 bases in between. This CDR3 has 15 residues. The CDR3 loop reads CASSLRSLETDTQYF. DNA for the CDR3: TGTGCCAGCAGCTTAAGAAGTTTAGAAACAGATACGCAGTATTTT.

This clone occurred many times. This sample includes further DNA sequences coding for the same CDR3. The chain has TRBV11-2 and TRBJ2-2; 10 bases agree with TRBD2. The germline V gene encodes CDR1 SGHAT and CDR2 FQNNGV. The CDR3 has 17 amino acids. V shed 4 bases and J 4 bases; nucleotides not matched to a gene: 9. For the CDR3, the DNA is TGTGCCAGCAGCTCGCCGGGACTAGCGCCCTTCACCGGGGAGCTGTTTTTT. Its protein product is CASSSPGLAPFTGELFF.

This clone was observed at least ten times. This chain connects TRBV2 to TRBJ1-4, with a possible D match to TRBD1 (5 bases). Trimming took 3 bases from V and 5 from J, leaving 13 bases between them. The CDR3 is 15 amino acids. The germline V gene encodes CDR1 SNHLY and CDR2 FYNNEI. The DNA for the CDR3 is TGTGCCAGCAGTGATGGCCGGCGGGGGAATGAAAAACTGTTTTTT. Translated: CASSDGRRGNEKLFF.

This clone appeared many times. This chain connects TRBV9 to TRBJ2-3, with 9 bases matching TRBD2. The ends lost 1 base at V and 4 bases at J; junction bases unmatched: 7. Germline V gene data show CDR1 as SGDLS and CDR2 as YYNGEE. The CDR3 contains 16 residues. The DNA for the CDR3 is TGTGCCAGCAGCGTAACGGGCGGGGGGGCGGCAGATACGCAGTATTTT. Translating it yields CASSVTGGGAADTQYF.

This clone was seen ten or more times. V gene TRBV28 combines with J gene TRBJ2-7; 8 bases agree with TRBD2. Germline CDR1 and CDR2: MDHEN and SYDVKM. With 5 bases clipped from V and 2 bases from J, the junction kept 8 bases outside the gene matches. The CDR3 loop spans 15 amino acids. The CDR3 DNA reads TGTGCCAGCAGTGGAAGCGGGAGTACCCCCTACGAGCAGTACTTC. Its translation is CASSGSGSTPYEQYF. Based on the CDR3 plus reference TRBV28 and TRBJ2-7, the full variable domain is DVKVTQSSRYLVKRTGEKVFLECVQDMDHENMFWYRQDPGLGLRLIYFSYDVKMKEKGDIPEGYSVSREKKERFSLILESASTNQTSMYLCASSGSGSTPYEQYFGPGTRLTVT.

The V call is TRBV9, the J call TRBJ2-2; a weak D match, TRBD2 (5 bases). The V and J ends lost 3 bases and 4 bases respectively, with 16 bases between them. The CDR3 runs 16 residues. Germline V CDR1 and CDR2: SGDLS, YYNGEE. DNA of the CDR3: TGTGCCAGCAGCGCGAGACCGGGAACGAGCACCGGGGAGCTGTTTTTT. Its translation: CASSARPGTSTGELFF.

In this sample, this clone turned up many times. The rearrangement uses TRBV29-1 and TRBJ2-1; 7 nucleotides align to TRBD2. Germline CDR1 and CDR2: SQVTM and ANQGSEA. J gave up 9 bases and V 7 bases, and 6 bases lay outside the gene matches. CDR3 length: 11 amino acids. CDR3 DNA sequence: TGCAGCGCTAAGCGGGAAATTGAGCAGTTCTTC. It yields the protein CSAKREIEQFF.

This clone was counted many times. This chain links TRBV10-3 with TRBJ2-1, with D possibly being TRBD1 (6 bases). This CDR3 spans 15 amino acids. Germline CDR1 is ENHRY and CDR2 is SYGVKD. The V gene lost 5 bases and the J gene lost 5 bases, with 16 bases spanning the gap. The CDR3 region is CAISFSSGQNNEQFF. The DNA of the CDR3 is TGTGCCATCAGTTTCTCTAGTGGACAGAACAATGAGCAGTTCTTC.

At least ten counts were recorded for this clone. Written as DNA, the CDR3 is TGCGCCAGCAGCCAAGATTGGCGCGGGGGGACAGATACGCAGTATTTT. It specifies CASSQDWRGGTDTQYF. The chain is built from TRBV4-1 and TRBJ2-3; 8 bases are shared with TRBD2. The CDR3 has 16 amino acids. CDR1 and CDR2 (germline): MGHRA, YSYEKL. V gave up 0 bases and J gave up 3 bases; unmatched junction bases: 5.

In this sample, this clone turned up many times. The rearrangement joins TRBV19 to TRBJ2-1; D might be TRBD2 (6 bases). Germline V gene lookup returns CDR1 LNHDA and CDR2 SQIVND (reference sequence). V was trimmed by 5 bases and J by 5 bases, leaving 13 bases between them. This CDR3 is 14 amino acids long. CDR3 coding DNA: TGTGCCAGTAGTCTGGGGGGAGGTCACAATGAGCAGTTCTTC. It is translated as CASSLGGGHNEQFF.

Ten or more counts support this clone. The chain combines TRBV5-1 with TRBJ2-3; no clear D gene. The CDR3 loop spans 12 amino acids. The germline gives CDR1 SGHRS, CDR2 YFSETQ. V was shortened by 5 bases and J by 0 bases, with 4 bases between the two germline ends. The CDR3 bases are TGCGCCAGCAGTAGTAGCACAGATACGCAGTATTTT. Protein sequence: CASSSSTDTQYF.

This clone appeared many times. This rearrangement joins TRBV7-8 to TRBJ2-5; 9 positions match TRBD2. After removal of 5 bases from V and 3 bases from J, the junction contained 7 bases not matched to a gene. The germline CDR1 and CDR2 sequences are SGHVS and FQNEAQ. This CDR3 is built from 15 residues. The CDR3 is CASSASGTSKETQYF. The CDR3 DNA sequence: TGTGCCAGCAGCGCGTCCGGGACTAGCAAAGAGACCCAGTACTTC.